This T cell receptor beta chain was documented in a study of T cells in tuberculosis. Study overall: IGRA-negative adolescents, IGRA-positive adolescents with latent tuberculosis and adults with active tuberculosis formed this South African cohort. Study outcomes and limitations: GMM-specific TCRs were nearer to active tuberculosis alpha repertoires, suggesting expansion.

TCRdb keeps only in-frame clones here, not all; method: immunoSEQ multiplex PCR. The sample lists roughly 24,000 clones; approximately 97% were seen once. Latent tuberculosis screening used tuberculin skin test and IGRA at entry. Each donor contributed about 100,000 T cells on average, unsorted. A note on this clone: The antigen is unknown.

Sequencing was performed on PBMCs. This receptor was taken from a donor aged 10 to 29 with latent tuberculosis or without tuberculosis infection.

The CDR3 here is CASSMFEGMGTNEQFF. The CDR3 DNA follows: TGTGCCAGTAGTATGTTCGAGGGTATGGGTACGAATGAGCAGTTCTTC. J is TRBJ2-1 and V is TRBV19, with D perhaps TRBD2 (5 bases). The CDR3 is made up of 16 amino acids. CDR1 LNHDA and CDR2 SQIVND come from the germline V gene (reference sequence). The V and J ends lost 3 bases and 7 bases respectively, with 19 bases between them.